The 19 T cell receptor beta chains below all came from one sample that was sequenced in a study of spatial heterogeneity in lung cancer. Time point defined: blood at routine non-recurrence follow-up after resection. TCRdb re-analysed the 5' RACE reads in MiXCR, keeping a single row per CDR3 protein. The table includes fewer than 150,000 distinct CDR3 sequences, 11% detected once. Source: PBMCs, taken at follow-up. Receptors originate from a female donor with early-stage non-small cell lung cancer.

This clonotype appeared a few times. The J gene is TRBJ2-7, the V gene TRBV6-5, with D uncertain. Germline V gene data show CDR1 as MNHEY and CDR2 as SVGAGI. This CDR3 spans 14 amino acids. Trimming left V 0 bases short and J 3 bases short, with 9 bases between. Here the CDR3 reads CASSYSRIHYEQYV. The CDR3, as DNA: TGTGCCAGCAGTTACTCCCGGATCCACTACGAGCAGTACGTC.

This clonotype was counted a few times. This chain joins TRBV21-1 and TRBJ1-2; TRBD1 reflects the table's D call only, with no check against the DNA. TRBV21-1 is annotated as a pseudogene. The CDR3 covers 13 residues. CDR3 amino acids: CASNQKGIYGYTF. CDR3 sequence (DNA): TGTGCCAGCAACCAAAAGGGGATCTATGGCTACACCTTC.

This clonotype was picked up a small number of times. The J gene is TRBJ2-3, the V gene TRBV7-2, with D unresolved. This CDR3 has 13 amino acids. V gave up 7 bases and J gave up 4 bases, with 12 bases separating them. Germline V gene lookup returns CDR1 SGHTA and CDR2 FQGNSA. CDR3 amino acids: CASKGWVADTQYF. The DNA of the CDR3 is TGTGCCAGCAAAGGCTGGGTGGCAGATACGCAGTATTTT.

CDR3 DNA sequence: TGTGCCAGCAGTTTAATTGAGGGTTCCGCTGAAGCTTTCTTT. Translating gives CASSLIEGSAEAFF. The chain is built from TRBV12-3 or TRBV12-4 and TRBJ1-1; no clear D gene. V lost 2 bases and J lost 6, with 13 bases in between. The CDR3 consists of 14 residues.

This sequence joins TRBV6-2 or TRBV6-3 and TRBJ2-1, with 7 bases lining up with TRBD2. Germline CDR1 reads MNHEY; CDR2 reads SVGEGT. V lost 0 bases, J lost 9 bases, and 5 bases stayed unmatched. The CDR3 sequence is 14 residues long. This chain's CDR3 is CASSYSSGTLEQFF. The CDR3 nucleotides are TGTGCCAGCAGTTACTCGAGCGGGACCCTTGAGCAGTTCTTC.

The chain joins TRBV6-6 to TRBJ2-5, with D hard to call. Germline assignment: CDR1 MNHNY and CDR2 SVGAGI (reference sequence). Trimming pared 6 bases from V and 8 bases from J, leaving 13 bases between. The CDR3 is 12 amino acids. Written as DNA, the CDR3 is TGTGCCAGCAGCAAGGACGGCGTCACCCAGTACTTC. Its protein is CASSKDGVTQYF.

This clonotype was detected only a few times. The rearrangement uses TRBV20-1 and TRBJ2-5, with D tentatively TRBD2 (7 bases). This CDR3 has 15 residues. The ends were cut back, 0 bases at V and 4 bases at J, with 15 bases in the middle. Germline V lookup: CDR1 DFQATT, CDR2 SNEGSKA (reference sequence). The CDR3 reads CSARDQAGHSETQYF. As DNA, the CDR3 is TGCAGTGCTAGAGATCAAGCGGGACACTCAGAGACCCAGTACTTC.

The sample holds a few counts of this clonotype. The chain couples TRBV30 to TRBJ2-3; D unresolved. Germline V gene lookup returns CDR1 GTSNPN and CDR2 SVGIG (reference sequence). The CDR3 has 13 residues. V was pared by 3 bases and J by 1 base, with 8 bases between. CDR3 nucleotide sequence: TGTGCCTGGAGCCCATCGGGCACAGATACGCAGTATTTT. Protein product: CAWSPSGTDTQYF. Full variable domain (remainder filled in from reference TRBV30 and TRBJ2-3): SQTIHQWPATLVQPVGSPLSLECTVEGTSNPNLYWYRQAAGRGLQLLFYSVGIGQISSEVPQNLSASRPQDRQFILSSKKLLLSDSGFYLCAWSPSGTDTQYFGPGTRLTVL.

There are many counts of this clonotype. The chain employs TRBV11-3 and TRBJ1-1, with a weak D call TRBD1 (6 bases). Trimming took off 5 bases at V and 2 bases at J, with 12 bases between the two ends. Looked up from germline, CDR1 is SGHNT and CDR2 is YENEEA. The CDR3 runs 14 residues. The CDR3 sequence is CASSQGRLNTEAFF. Written as DNA, the CDR3 is TGTGCCAGCAGCCAGGGGCGGCTTAACACTGAAGCTTTCTTT.

The rearrangement joins TRBV12-3 or TRBV12-4 to TRBJ2-5, with 8 bases aligning to TRBD2. Trimming took 4 bases from V and 7 from J; bases not matched to a gene: 5. The CDR3 has 13 amino acids. CDR3 sequence: CASSSTSGGTQYF. The CDR3 DNA follows: TGTGCCAGCAGTTCCACTAGCGGTGGGACCCAGTACTTC.

This clonotype occurred a few times. The V gene is TRBV29-1, the J gene TRBJ2-1; D gene uncertain. The CDR3 spans 14 residues. Germline V gene lookup returns CDR1 SQVTM and CDR2 ANQGSEA. Trimming cost V 5 bases and J 4 bases, with 15 bases left between them. The DNA of the CDR3 is TGCAGCGTTCAGTCCCCTAGGCTGTACAATGAGCAGTTCTTC. The encoded protein is CSVQSPRLYNEQFF.

The sample holds a few counts of this clonotype. The chain employs TRBV27 and TRBJ2-5, with D perhaps matching TRBD1 or TRBD2 (5 bases each). With 5 bases removed from V and 4 bases from J, the gap between germline ends came to 20 bases. Germline-derived CDR1 and CDR2 are MNHEY and SMNVEV (reference sequence). The CDR3 has 16 residues. CDR3 sequence reads: CASSPYPGTRAETQYF. The CDR3 coding sequence is TGTGCCAGCAGTCCTTACCCCGGGACCCGAGCAGAGACCCAGTACTTC.

Ten or more counts support this clonotype. This chain links TRBV7-8 with TRBJ1-4, with unresolved D. The germline gives CDR1 SGHVS, CDR2 FQNEAQ. Between the trimmed V and J ends, which lost 6 bases and 10 bases, there was a span of 12 bases. The CDR3 runs 12 residues. CDR3 DNA: TGTGCCAGCAGAGATCGGTCGGGAAAACTGTTTTTT. The encoded protein is CASRDRSGKLFF.

The chain joins TRBV30 to TRBJ1-5; possibly TRBD1 for D (5 bases). This CDR3 is 13 amino acids long. V was pared by 3 bases and J by 5 bases, with 11 bases between. Germline V gene sequence: CDR1 GTSNPN, CDR2 SVGIG (reference sequence). The CDR3 here is CAWRAQADQPQHF. Here the CDR3 DNA reads TGTGCCTGGAGGGCACAGGCCGATCAGCCCCAGCATTTT.

This clonotype appeared many times. The gene calls are TRBV19 and TRBJ1-6, with D unresolved. This CDR3 spans 15 amino acids. Trimming cost V 6 bases and J 0 bases, with 9 bases left between them. CDR1 is LNHDA, CDR2 SQIVND, per germline (reference sequence). The CDR3 sequence is CASRPGSSYNSPLHF. DNA for the CDR3: TGTGCCAGTAGACCAGGAAGCTCCTATAATTCACCCCTCCACTTT.

The chain employs TRBV6-1 and TRBJ2-7; D unclear. V lost 8 bases and J 4 bases, leaving 15 bases between the germline ends. The CDR3 length is 13 residues. The germline V gene encodes CDR1 MNHNS and CDR2 SASEGT. For the CDR3, the DNA is TGTGCCAGCCAAAGTACGAGAGCTTACGAGCAGTACGTC. This sequence encodes CASQSTRAYEQYV.

At least ten counts were recorded for this clonotype. This chain uses TRBV5-1 with TRBJ2-7; D uncertain. Germline V gives CDR1 SGHRS, CDR2 YFSETQ. Trimming removed 2 bases at V and 1 base at J, with 13 bases between. This CDR3 comprises 15 residues. The DNA of the CDR3 is TGCGCCAGCAGCTTTACTTCAGGACCGTCCTACGAGCAGTACTTC. This codes for CASSFTSGPSYEQYF.

This clonotype has at least ten counts. V is TRBV7-9 and J is TRBJ2-3; tentatively, D is TRBD2 (6 bases). V lost 5 bases and J 0 bases, leaving 18 bases between the germline ends. CDR3 length equals 17 residues. CDR1 is SEHNR, CDR2 FQNEAQ, per germline (reference sequence). CDR3 DNA sequence: TGTGCCAGCAGCCCAAAGCCGCTAGCGCCTAGCACAGATACGCAGTATTTT. It yields the protein CASSPKPLAPSTDTQYF.

J is TRBJ2-4 and V is TRBV5-4, with D possibly being TRBD1 (6 bases). V lost 4 bases, J lost 4 bases, and 12 bases lay in between. Per germline, CDR1 SGHNT and CDR2 YYREEE (reference sequence). CDR3 size: 14 residues. The CDR3 loop is CASSATGVKNIQYF. The CDR3 DNA sequence: TGTGCCAGCAGCGCGACAGGAGTTAAAAACATTCAGTACTTC.